Presented here are 23 T cell receptor beta chains from one specimen sequenced in a study of T cell responses to AZD1222 COVID-19 vaccine. TCRdb keeps only in-frame clones here, not all; method: immunoSEQ multiplex PCR. The profile shows about 190,000 clones, more than 90% of them singletons. The starting material was peripheral blood, obtained 28 days after the second dose of the MenACWY control vaccine. The receptors were gathered from an adult who received the MenACWY meningococcal vaccine as a control.

The chain employs TRBV6-5 and TRBJ1-1; D is undetermined. CDR1 and CDR2 from the germline V gene are MNHEY and SVGAGI. Trimming took 0 bases from V and 1 from J, leaving 6 bases between them. The CDR3 consists of 14 residues. CDR3 loop: CASSYSRQNTEAFF. The CDR3 DNA sequence: TGTGCCAGCAGTTACTCGAGACAGAACACTGAAGCTTTCTTT.

The chain is built from TRBV5-1 and TRBJ1-1; unclear D gene. Trimming shortened V by 1 base and J by 7 bases, and 11 bases separated the two germline ends. Per germline, CDR1 SGHRS and CDR2 YFSETQ. CDR3 length: 13 residues. The CDR3 spells CASSLQQSVEAFF. The CDR3 nucleotides read TGCGCCAGCAGCTTGCAGCAGAGCGTTGAAGCTTTCTTT. Complete variable domain (other parts from reference TRBV5-1 and TRBJ1-1): KAGVTQTPRYLIKTRGQQVTLSCSPISGHRSVSWYQQTPGQGLQFLFEYFSETQRNKGNFPGRFSGRQFSNSRSEMNVSTLELGDSALYLCASSLQQSVEAFFGQGTRLTVV.

The chain employs TRBV6-1 and TRBJ1-2, with a weak D call TRBD1 (5 bases). V lost 1 base, J lost 5 bases, and 14 bases lay in between. Germline lookup yields CDR1 MNHNS and CDR2 SASEGT. The CDR3 covers 15 residues. The CDR3 DNA reads as TGTGCCAGCAGTGAAGGGTTGGGGGACGGGTATGGCTACACCTTC. Its protein product is CASSEGLGDGYGYTF.

This chain links TRBV11-2 with TRBJ2-1, with TRBD2 as a possible D gene (5 bases). CDR1 SGHAT and CDR2 FQNNGV come from the germline V gene. Trimming shortened V by 4 bases and J by 10 bases, and 14 bases separated the two germline ends. The CDR3 covers 13 residues. This CDR3 reads CASSSLQIAEQFF. The DNA of the CDR3 is TGTGCCAGCAGCTCCCTCCAAATAGCGGAGCAGTTCTTC.

The V gene is TRBV9, the J gene TRBJ1-1; unclear D gene. Germline V gene data show CDR1 as SGDLS and CDR2 as YYNGEE. V lost 3 bases and J 2 bases, leaving 14 bases between the germline ends. The CDR3 spans 15 residues. The CDR3 coding sequence is TGTGCCAGCAGCGCCAGGCCCGTGGGTAACACTGAAGCTTTCTTT. It codes for CASSARPVGNTEAFF.

The V gene is TRBV18, the J gene TRBJ1-2, with D maybe TRBD1 (5 bases). Germline CDR1 and CDR2: KGHSH and LQKENI. Trimming left V 3 bases short and J 7 bases short, with 9 bases between. The length of the CDR3 is 12 residues. CDR3 in DNA: TGTGCCAGCTCACCGTCAGGGAGTGGCTACACCTTC. Amino acids: CASSPSGSGYTF.

This clone has just a few counts. The chain uses TRBV30 and TRBJ2-5; 7 bases match TRBD2. Germline values: CDR1 GTSNPN, CDR2 SVGIG (reference sequence). The J segment lost 8 bases and the V segment lost 0 bases, leaving 15 bases of the junction unmatched. The CDR3 is 16 amino acids. The chain's CDR3 is CAWSVRRASGARTQYF. DNA of the CDR3: TGTGCCTGGAGTGTACGGCGGGCTAGCGGAGCTCGTACCCAGTACTTC.

The chain carries TRBV5-1 and TRBJ1-2; perhaps TRBD1 as D (6 bases). CDR1 SGHRS and CDR2 YFSETQ come from the germline V gene. This CDR3 contains 14 residues. Trimming cost V 2 bases and J 0 bases, with 8 bases left between them. The CDR3 DNA reads TGCGCCAGCAGCTTAACAGGGTCTAACTATGGCTACACCTTC. Its protein is CASSLTGSNYGYTF.

This chain connects TRBV29-1 to TRBJ2-2, with TRBD2 identical over 8 bases. Germline V gene sequence: CDR1 SQVTM, CDR2 ANQGSEA. This CDR3 region has 15 residues. J gave up 1 base and V 4 bases, and 5 bases lay outside the gene matches. The CDR3 DNA sequence: TGCAGCGTTGGAATGAGCGGGAGGAACACCGGGGAGCTGTTTTTT. Translated: CSVGMSGRNTGELFF.

The chain employs TRBV15 and TRBJ1-5; possible D gene TRBD1, 6 bases. The V end was cut by 3 bases, the J end by 2 bases, with 11 bases between. In germline, CDR1 is LNHNV, CDR2 YYDKDF (reference sequence). CDR3 size: 15 residues. The CDR3 reads CATSSRQEGNQPQHF. The CDR3 DNA follows: TGTGCCACCAGCAGTCGACAGGAGGGCAATCAGCCCCAGCATTTT.

The chain links TRBV6-4 to TRBJ2-1; TRBD2 aligns across 7 bases. The germline V gene has CDR1 MRHNA and CDR2 SNTAGT. The CDR3 is made up of 14 amino acids. V dropped 6 bases and J dropped 6; count of bases not matched to a gene: 8. Here the CDR3 DNA reads TGTGCCAGCAGCAAGAACGGGAGGAGCAATGAGCAGTTCTTC. Protein: CASSKNGRSNEQFF.

V is TRBV5-6 and J is TRBJ2-5; D is ambiguous. Trimming pared 4 bases from V and 5 bases from J, leaving 15 bases between. This CDR3 has 14 amino acids. The germline CDR1 and CDR2 sequences are SGHDT and YYEEEE. The CDR3 bases are TGTGCCAGCAGCCTGACTCCAATGGGGGAGACCCAGTACTTC. Translation: CASSLTPMGETQYF. Looking up the rest from reference TRBV5-6 and TRBJ2-5 gives the full variable domain: DAGVTQSPTHLIKTRGQQVTLRCSPKSGHDTVSWYQQALGQGPQFIFQYYEEEERQRGNFPDRFSGHQFPNYSSELNVNALLLGDSALYLCASSLTPMGETQYFGPGTRLLVL.

The genes are TRBV25-1 and TRBJ2-5; no firm D call. V lost 5 bases and J 2 bases, leaving 9 bases between the germline ends. Per germline, CDR1 MGHDK and CDR2 SYGVNS. The CDR3 totals 13 residues. CDR3 nucleotides: TGTGCCAGCAGTTCGCCAGGACAAGAGACCCAGTACTTC. Residues: CASSSPGQETQYF.

The rearrangement joins TRBV9 to TRBJ2-1; D perhaps matches TRBD1 (5 bases). CDR1 and CDR2 (germline): SGDLS, YYNGEE. The germline V and J ends were trimmed by 4 bases and 1 base, with 12 bases remaining between them. This CDR3 spans 15 amino acids. The CDR3 sequence is CASSPREGSYNEQFF. For the CDR3, the DNA is TGTGCCAGCAGCCCCAGGGAAGGGTCCTACAATGAGCAGTTCTTC.

V is TRBV2 and J is TRBJ1-1; TRBD1 agrees at 7 bases. CDR3 length equals 15 residues. V shed 3 bases and J 4 bases; nucleotides not matched to a gene: 8. Germline assignment: CDR1 SNHLY and CDR2 FYNNEI. CDR3 sequence (DNA): TGTGCCAGCAGTGAGGGCGAGGGGGCTAGCACTGAAGCTTTCTTT. Translated: CASSEGEGASTEAFF.

The chain has TRBV19 and TRBJ1-5; 8 bases match TRBD1. From germline, CDR1 is LNHDA and CDR2 SQIVND (reference sequence). CDR3 length: 14 residues. J lost 6 bases, V lost 3 bases, and 4 bases had no gene match. CDR3 loop: CASSIDRGFQPQHF. In nucleotides, the CDR3 is TGTGCCAGTAGTATTGACAGGGGATTTCAGCCCCAGCATTTT.

The chain combines TRBV3-1 (or the pseudogene TRBV3-2) with TRBJ1-1, with 8 bases fitting TRBD1. The J segment lost 6 bases and the V segment lost 2 bases, leaving 5 bases of the junction unmatched. Germline CDR1 reads LGHDT; CDR2 reads YNNKEL (reference sequence). This CDR3 contains 14 residues. CDR3 bases: TGTGCCAGCAGCCAATCGGGACAGGTGGCTGAAGCTTTCTTT. This gives the protein CASSQSGQVAEAFF.

Notes on this clone: Other DNA sequences in this specimen translate into the identical CDR3. This rearrangement joins TRBV27 to TRBJ2-7; D not certain. The germline V gene has CDR1 MNHEY and CDR2 SMNVEV (reference sequence). The CDR3 has 11 amino acids. V was shortened by 5 bases and J by 0 bases, with 2 bases between the two germline ends. CDR3 sequence: CASSSSYEQYF. DNA for the CDR3: TGTGCCAGCAGTAGCTCCTACGAGCAGTACTTC.

The chain recombines TRBV11-2 with TRBJ1-2; unclear D gene. CDR1 SGHAT and CDR2 FQNNGV come from the germline V gene. V was trimmed by 1 base and J by 7 bases, leaving 10 bases between them. The CDR3 extends over 13 amino acids. CDR3: CASSLVQVGGYTF. As DNA, the CDR3 is TGTGCCAGCAGCTTAGTTCAAGTCGGTGGCTACACCTTC.

J is TRBJ1-4 and V is TRBV28; D is uncertain. Trimming took off 6 bases at V and 5 bases at J, with 10 bases between the two ends. The CDR3 loop spans 13 amino acids. Germline CDR1 is MDHEN and CDR2 is SYDVKM. CDR3 residues: CASREGGNEKLFF. The CDR3, as DNA: TGTGCCAGCAGGGAAGGTGGCAATGAAAAACTGTTTTTT.

This chain links TRBV27 with TRBJ2-7; 8 bases map to TRBD1. This CDR3 comprises 14 residues. V shed 4 bases and J 5 bases; nucleotides not matched to a gene: 7. Germline V gene lookup returns CDR1 MNHEY and CDR2 SMNVEV (reference sequence). CDR3 protein: CASSSRTGHDEQYF. CDR3 bases: TGTGCCAGCAGTTCTCGGACAGGGCACGACGAGCAGTACTTC.

Here the CDR3 DNA reads TGTGCCAGCAGCCCGGACGCGGCCCCGTACGAGCAGTACTTC. It codes for CASSPDAAPYEQYF. This chain connects TRBV5-6 to TRBJ2-7, with D unresolved. This CDR3 contains 14 residues. Germline assignment: CDR1 SGHDT and CDR2 YYEEEE. Trimming took off 4 bases at V and 4 bases at J, with 15 bases between the two ends.

The sample holds one count of this clone. The rearrangement uses TRBV7-9 and TRBJ2-1; 10 bases align to TRBD2. Unmatched junction bases numbered 7, after V lost 5 bases and J lost 6 bases. Germline assignment: CDR1 SEHNR and CDR2 FQNEAQ (reference sequence). The CDR3 loop spans 15 amino acids. The CDR3 DNA is TGTGCCAGCAGCCTCTCTAGCGGGAGATTCAATGAGCAGTTCTTC. Its translation is CASSLSSGRFNEQFF.